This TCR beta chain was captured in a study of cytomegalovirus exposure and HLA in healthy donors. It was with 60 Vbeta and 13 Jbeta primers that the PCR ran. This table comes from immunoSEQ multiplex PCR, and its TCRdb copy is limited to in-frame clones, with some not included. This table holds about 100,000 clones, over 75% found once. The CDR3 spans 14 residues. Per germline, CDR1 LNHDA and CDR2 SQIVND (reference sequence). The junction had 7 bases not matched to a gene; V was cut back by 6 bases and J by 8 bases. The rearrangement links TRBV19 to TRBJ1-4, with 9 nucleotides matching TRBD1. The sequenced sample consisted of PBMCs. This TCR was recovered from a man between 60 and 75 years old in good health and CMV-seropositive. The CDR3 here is CASRGTGRIEKLFF. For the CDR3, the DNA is TGTGCCAGTAGAGGGACAGGGAGGATAGAAAAACTGTTTTTT.